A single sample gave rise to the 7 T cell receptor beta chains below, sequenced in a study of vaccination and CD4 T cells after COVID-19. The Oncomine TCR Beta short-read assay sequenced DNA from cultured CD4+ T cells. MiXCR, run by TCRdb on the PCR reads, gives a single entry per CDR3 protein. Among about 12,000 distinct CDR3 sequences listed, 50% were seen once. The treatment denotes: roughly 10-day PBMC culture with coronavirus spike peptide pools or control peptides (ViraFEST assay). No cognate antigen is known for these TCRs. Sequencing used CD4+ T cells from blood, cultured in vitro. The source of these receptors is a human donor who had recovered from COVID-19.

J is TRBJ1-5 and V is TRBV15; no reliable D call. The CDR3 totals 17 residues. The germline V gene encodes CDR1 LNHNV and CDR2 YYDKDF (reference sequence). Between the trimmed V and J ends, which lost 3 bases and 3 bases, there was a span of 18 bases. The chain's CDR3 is CATSSLPGRTVNQPQHF. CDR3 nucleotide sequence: TGTGCCACCAGCAGCCTACCAGGTAGGACGGTCAATCAGCCCCAGCATTTT.

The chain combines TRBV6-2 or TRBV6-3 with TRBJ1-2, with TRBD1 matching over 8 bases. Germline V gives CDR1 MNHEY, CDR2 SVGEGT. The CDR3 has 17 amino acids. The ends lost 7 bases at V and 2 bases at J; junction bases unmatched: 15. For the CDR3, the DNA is TGTGCCAGCAAGTGGGGACAGGCGCCACTATCGAACTATGGCTACACCTTC. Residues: CASKWGQAPLSNYGYTF.

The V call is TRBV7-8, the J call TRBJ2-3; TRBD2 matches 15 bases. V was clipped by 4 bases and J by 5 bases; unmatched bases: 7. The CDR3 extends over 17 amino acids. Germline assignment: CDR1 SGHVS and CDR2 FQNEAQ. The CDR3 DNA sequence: TGTGCCAGCAGCTCTCGGACTAGCGGGGGGGCCGTAGATACGCAGTATTTT. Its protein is CASSSRTSGGAVDTQYF.

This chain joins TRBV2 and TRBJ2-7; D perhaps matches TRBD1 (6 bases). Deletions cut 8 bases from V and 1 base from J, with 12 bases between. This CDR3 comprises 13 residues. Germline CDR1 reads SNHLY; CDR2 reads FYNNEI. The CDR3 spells CASVRDTSYEQYF. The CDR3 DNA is TGTGCCAGCGTCCGGGACACTTCCTACGAGCAGTACTTC.

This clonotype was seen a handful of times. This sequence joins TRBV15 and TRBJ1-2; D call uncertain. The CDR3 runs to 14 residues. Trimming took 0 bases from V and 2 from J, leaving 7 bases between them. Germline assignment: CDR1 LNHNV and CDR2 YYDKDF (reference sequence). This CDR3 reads CATSRDLRNYGYTF. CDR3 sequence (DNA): TGTGCCACCAGCAGAGATCTACGGAACTATGGCTACACCTTC.

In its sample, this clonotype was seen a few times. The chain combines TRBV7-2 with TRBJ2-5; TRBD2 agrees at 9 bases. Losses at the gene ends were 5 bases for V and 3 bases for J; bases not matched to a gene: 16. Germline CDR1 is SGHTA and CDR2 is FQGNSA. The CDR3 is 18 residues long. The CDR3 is CASSLPLWRSGGKETQYF. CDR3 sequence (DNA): TGTGCCAGCAGCCTCCCTCTCTGGCGGAGCGGGGGGAAAGAGACCCAGTACTTC. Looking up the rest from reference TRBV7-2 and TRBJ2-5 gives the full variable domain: GAGVSQSPSNKVTEKGKDVELRCDPISGHTALYWYRQSLGQGLEFLIYFQGNSAPDKSGLPSDRFSAERTGGSVSTLTIQRTQQEDSAVYLCASSLPLWRSGGKETQYFGPGTRLLVL.

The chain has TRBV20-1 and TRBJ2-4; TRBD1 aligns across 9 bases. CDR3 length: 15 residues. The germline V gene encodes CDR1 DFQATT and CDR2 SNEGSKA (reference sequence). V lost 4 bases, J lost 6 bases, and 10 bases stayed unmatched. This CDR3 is CSAILPGQGLNIQYF. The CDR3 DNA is TGCAGTGCTATACTCCCGGGACAGGGCTTAAACATTCAGTACTTC.